This entry is about one T cell receptor beta chain. Germline values: CDR1 LNHDA, CDR2 SQIVND (reference sequence). This CDR3 contains 14 residues. V was cut by 6 bases and J by 2 bases, with 10 bases left in between. The table came from immunoSEQ multiplex PCR; TCRdb's copy has only in-frame clones and leaves some out. The data show fewer than 150,000 clones, 70% to 85% seen once. The data derive from a study of blood T cell repertoires in COVID-19. Whole-study context: Italy, Spain and the United States were the sources of the convalescent and acute COVID-19 samples.

Material for sequencing was peripheral blood. J is TRBJ2-2 and V is TRBV19; D is ambiguous. The receptor was isolated from a human donor in a cohort sampled during active COVID-19. The CDR3 DNA follows: TGTGCCAGTAGACTGACACAAAACACCGGGGAGCTGTTTTTT. It is translated as CASRLTQNTGELFF. Looking up the rest from reference TRBV19 and TRBJ2-2 gives the full variable domain: DGGITQSPKYLFRKEGQNVTLSCEQNLNHDAMYWYRQDPGQGLRLIYYSQIVNDFQKGDIAEGYSVSREKKESFPLTVTSAQKNPTAFYLCASRLTQNTGELFFGEGSRLTVL.